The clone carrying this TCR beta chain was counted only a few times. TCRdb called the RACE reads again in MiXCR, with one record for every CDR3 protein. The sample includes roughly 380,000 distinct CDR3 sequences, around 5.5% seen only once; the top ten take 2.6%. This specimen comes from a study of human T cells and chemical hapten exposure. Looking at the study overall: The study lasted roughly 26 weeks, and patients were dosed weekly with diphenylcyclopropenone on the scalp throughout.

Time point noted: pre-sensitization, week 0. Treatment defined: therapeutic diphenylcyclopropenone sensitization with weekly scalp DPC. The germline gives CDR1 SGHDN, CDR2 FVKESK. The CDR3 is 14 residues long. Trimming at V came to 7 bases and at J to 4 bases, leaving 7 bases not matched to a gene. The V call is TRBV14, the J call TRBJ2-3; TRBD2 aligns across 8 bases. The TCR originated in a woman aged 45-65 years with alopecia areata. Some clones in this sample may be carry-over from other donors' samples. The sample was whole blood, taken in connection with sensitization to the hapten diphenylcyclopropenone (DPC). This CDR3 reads CASNGLAESDTQYF. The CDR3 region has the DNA TGTGCCAGCAACGGACTAGCCGAATCAGATACGCAGTATTTT.